This paragraph reports one T cell receptor beta chain. Its antigen is not identified. This sample is drawn from a study of long-term antiretroviral therapy in people with HIV. Regarding the study as a whole: Diversity measured after ART increased yet remained under transplant donor controls.

With 0 bases removed from V and 5 bases from J, the gap between germline ends came to 7 bases. CDR1 is PRHDT, CDR2 FYEKMQ, per germline (reference sequence). The CDR3 sequence is 14 residues long. Post-ART PBMC samples numbered at least two per donor, and pre-ART ones at least one. Investigators performed immunoSEQ version v3.0 at survey level. The sequencing target was 40,000-50,000 T-cell genomes per sample. Sequenced by immunoSEQ multiplex PCR; TCRdb stores in-frame clones only, minus some. The sample contains some 35,000 clones, 94% of which appear only once. This rearrangement joins TRBV13 to TRBJ1-4; unclear D gene. This receptor was identified in a woman between 50 and 59 years old with HIV. Source: unsorted PBMCs, taken approximately 5 years after starting antiretroviral therapy. This CDR3 reads CASSLGYNNEKLFF. CDR3 nucleotide sequence: TGTGCCAGCAGCTTAGGCTATAACAATGAAAAACTGTTTTTT.